This T cell receptor beta chain was sequenced during a study of cytomegalovirus exposure and HLA in healthy donors. Study at large: Findings of an earlier analysis included under 140 million unique TCR beta sequences from some 180 million T cells.

There are 13 residues in the CDR3. V lost 5 bases to trimming and J lost 4 bases, with 10 bases between them. Germline CDR1 and CDR2: MNHEY and SMNVEV (reference sequence). This clone was observed a single time. The PCR contained 60 Vbeta and 13 Jbeta primers. Assay: immunoSEQ multiplex PCR; the TCRdb copy retains only in-frame clones and omits some. The table has about 170,000 clones, roughly 80% seen once. The specimen sequenced was PBMCs. The receptor comes from a young man in good health and CMV-seronegative. The chain is built from TRBV27 and TRBJ2-3; the D gene is possibly TRBD1 (5 bases). As DNA, the CDR3 is TGTGCCAGCAGTAGGGGCAGACCAGATACGCAGTATTTT. Translated, it gives CASSRGRPDTQYF.